The entry below describes one T cell receptor beta chain. Its antigen is undetermined. This record belongs to a study of OX40 agonist ivuxolimab in advanced cancers. In the study overall: Patients in the trial were receiving intravenous ivuxolimab every 2 weeks, at doses of 0.01 to 10 mg/kg.

The timepoints at which blood was sampled were baseline, cycle 4 day 1, and cycle 7 day 1. TCRdb's table, derived via immunoSEQ multiplex PCR, lists solely in-frame clones and lacks some. The data contain about 52,000 clones, around 85% of them singletons. The study's findings and limits: Normalized T-cell clonal expansion was also low in some nonresponders. Average numbers of expanded clones were greater in CD8+ T cells than in CD4+.

This receptor was identified in an adult with an advanced solid tumor such as melanoma, head and neck, liver or kidney cancer. The sample consisted of CD4+ or CD8+ T cells sorted from blood, taken in a trial of the OX40 agonist ivuxolimab.

CDR3 amino acids: CASSARTGSTDTQYF. As DNA, the CDR3 is TGTGCCAGCAGTGCCCGGACAGGGAGCACAGATACGCAGTATTTT. This chain connects TRBV6-5 to TRBJ2-3; 8 bases map to TRBD1. CDR1 is MNHEY and CDR2 is SVGAGI in the germline V gene. After removal of 5 bases from V and 0 bases from J, the junction contained 4 bases not matched to a gene. This CDR3 comprises 15 residues.